The rows below give T cell receptor beta chains drawn from one sample of a study of early T cells in non-severe SARS-CoV-2 infection. TCRdb fed the 5' RACE reads into MiXCR, producing one record per CDR3 protein. Of approximately 90,000 distinct CDR3 sequences listed, about 15% are singletons. This material consisted of whole blood, taken at baseline. These receptors all come from an adult who was a healthcare worker with PCR-confirmed SARS-CoV-2 infection or an uninfected control (not recorded which). Each CDR3 is given without its conserved first and last residue.

CDR3 protein | V gene
ASSFGALGYGYT | TRBV12-3/TRBV12-4
ASSLDRTSGSSRNEQF | TRBV7-9
ASSLGQDSLNTGELF | TRBV13
ASSWGRDALEKLF | TRBV5-1
SARSLGQGRHGYT | TRBV20-1
ASSHSGSGTGELF | TRBV11-2
ASSLERANEKLF | TRBV5-1
SASTGITIQY | TRBV20-1
ASSVSLRNEQF | TRBV9
ASSYSGRFTDTQY | TRBV6-6
ASSYTGGYNYEQY | TRBV13
AMGLSRAEQY | TRBV10-3
SASPTGKSPGYT | TRBV20-1
SVEDGREKQTQY | TRBV29-1